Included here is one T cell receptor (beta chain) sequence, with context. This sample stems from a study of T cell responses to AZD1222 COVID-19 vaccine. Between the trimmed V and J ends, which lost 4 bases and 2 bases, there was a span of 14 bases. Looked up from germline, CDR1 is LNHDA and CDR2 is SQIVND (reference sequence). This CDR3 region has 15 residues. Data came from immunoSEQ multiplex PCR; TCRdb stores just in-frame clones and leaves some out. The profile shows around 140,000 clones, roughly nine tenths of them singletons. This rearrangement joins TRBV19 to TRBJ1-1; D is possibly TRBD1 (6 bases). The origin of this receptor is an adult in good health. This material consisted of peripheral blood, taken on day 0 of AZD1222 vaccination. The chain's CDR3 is CASSRSGADNTEAFF. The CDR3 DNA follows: TGTGCCAGTAGTAGGTCAGGGGCTGATAACACTGAAGCTTTCTTT.